This T cell receptor (beta chain) was observed in a study of CDR3 diversity in severe acne. Between the trimmed V and J ends, which lost 2 bases and 8 bases, there was a span of 18 bases. The CDR3 has 15 amino acids. This clonotype was counted between two and nine times. TCRdb ran MiXCR on the PCR reads and lists one entry per CDR3 protein. The sample yields roughly 100,000 distinct CDR3 sequences, roughly half seen once. Sequenced material: blood. The receptor's source is a male donor with acne. The chain couples TRBV12-3 or TRBV12-4 to TRBJ1-2; D unclear. Written as DNA, the CDR3 is TGTGCCAGCAGTTTAACTCGCCAGCCCCTGAGGGGCTACACCTTC. Residues: CASSLTRQPLRGYTF.